This T cell receptor beta chain appears in the sequencing data of a study of technical replicates of blood from several donors. Only a few counts were recorded for this clone. TCRdb's copy holds only in-frame clones and misses some; the assay was immunoSEQ multiplex PCR. The profile shows fewer than 85,000 clones, about nine tenths of them singletons. CDR3 length: 19 amino acids. Per germline, CDR1 SEHNR and CDR2 FQNEAQ (reference sequence). The V gene end was trimmed by 0 bases and the J gene end by 0 bases; junction bases not matched to a gene: 13. The chain has TRBV7-9 and TRBJ2-7; 8 bases match TRBD2. This TCR came from a human donor in good health. The sequencing input was T cells isolated from PBMCs. The CDR3 bases are TGTGCCAGCAGCTTAGCACCAGGTCGCAAACTAGCGGACTCCTACGAGCAGTACTTC. It yields the protein CASSLAPGRKLADSYEQYF.